The 29 T cell receptor beta chains below come from one sample, sequenced in a study of T cell responses to AZD1222 COVID-19 vaccine. The protocol was immunoSEQ multiplex PCR, while the TCRdb copy is restricted to in-frame clones and leaves out a portion. This repertoire shows 85,000 to 110,000 clones, around 92% found once; its top ten account for 45%. This specimen consisted of peripheral blood, obtained on day 0 of AZD1222 vaccination. The receptor source for this set is an adult in good health.

The rearrangement joins TRBV15 to TRBJ2-1; tentatively, D is TRBD2 (5 bases). CDR1 LNHNV and CDR2 YYDKDF come from the germline V gene (reference sequence). CDR3 length equals 15 residues. V lost 5 bases and J 7 bases, leaving 18 bases between the germline ends. In nucleotides, the CDR3 is TGTGCCACCAGCGGAGGACTCCCGTCGGGGAATGAGCAGTTCTTC. Amino acids: CATSGGLPSGNEQFF.

V is TRBV11-2 and J is TRBJ2-1; weak D call: TRBD2 (5 bases). CDR1 is SGHAT and CDR2 is FQNNGV in the germline V gene. V lost 3 bases and J lost 0, with 12 bases in between. This CDR3 region has 16 residues. CDR3 nucleotide sequence: TGTGCCAGCAGCTTCATTGGACTCAGCTCCTACAATGAGCAGTTCTTC. Amino acid sequence: CASSFIGLSSYNEQFF.

V usage is TRBV29-1 and J usage is TRBJ2-7, with unresolved D. CDR1 is SQVTM, CDR2 ANQGSEA, per germline. V lost 1 base and J lost 8, with 9 bases in between. The CDR3 is 11 residues long. The CDR3 DNA reads as TGCAGCGTTGAAGTGGTCAATCAGCAGTACTTC. Translating gives CSVEVVNQQYF.

This clone has a handful of counts. The rearrangement links TRBV6-2 or TRBV6-3 to TRBJ2-1; 7 bases are a match to TRBD1. V lost 4 bases and J lost 0; bases outside the gene matches: 0. CDR1 and CDR2 from the germline V gene are MNHEY and SVGEGT. The CDR3 length is 14 residues. The CDR3 nucleotides are TGTGCCAGCAGTTGGGACAGCTCCTACAATGAGCAGTTCTTC. It yields the protein CASSWDSSYNEQFF.

The V and J genes are TRBV4-1 and TRBJ1-5, with TRBD1 as a possible D gene (6 bases). Trimming took 0 bases from V and 7 from J, leaving 13 bases between them. Germline V gene data show CDR1 as MGHRA and CDR2 as YSYEKL. The CDR3 runs to 15 residues. The DNA for the CDR3 is TGCGCCAGCAGCCAAGATCTCGGGGGGCACCAGCCCCAGCATTTT. Protein: CASSQDLGGHQPQHF.

The chain recombines TRBV11-2 with TRBJ2-3; D unresolved. The CDR3 has 14 residues. The germline V and J ends were trimmed by 5 bases and 2 bases, with 11 bases remaining between them. Germline V gene lookup returns CDR1 SGHAT and CDR2 FQNNGV. CDR3 loop: CASSPRTTTDTQYF. The CDR3 DNA sequence: TGTGCCAGCAGCCCGCGGACGACCACAGATACGCAGTATTTT.

V is TRBV6-5 and J is TRBJ2-7; D is undetermined. Trimming removed 8 bases at V and 6 bases at J, with 17 bases between. Germline CDR1 reads MNHEY; CDR2 reads SVGAGI. This CDR3 is built from 13 residues. In nucleotides, the CDR3 is TGTGCCAGCTCGACCTACTCAGGCTCCGAGCAGTACTTC. Translated, it gives CASSTYSGSEQYF.

The rearrangement uses TRBV12-3 or TRBV12-4 and TRBJ1-2, with D uncertain. Trimming stripped 4 bases from V and 1 base from J, with 7 bases between. CDR3 length: 13 residues. As DNA, the CDR3 is TGTGCCAGCAGTTCCACAGTTAACTATGGCTACACCTTC. Protein sequence: CASSSTVNYGYTF.

This clone was recorded once. Within the sample, other DNA sequences also encode this same CDR3. V usage is TRBV5-1 and J usage is TRBJ2-7; D gene ambiguous. This CDR3 has 12 residues. Germline V gives CDR1 SGHRS, CDR2 YFSETQ. V was pared by 0 bases and J by 3 bases, with 4 bases between. The CDR3 protein is CASSLVGYEQYF. CDR3 nucleotide sequence: TGCGCCAGCAGCTTGGTCGGCTACGAGCAGTACTTC. The full variable domain, with the rest looked up from reference TRBV5-1 and TRBJ2-7, is KAGVTQTPRYLIKTRGQQVTLSCSPISGHRSVSWYQQTPGQGLQFLFEYFSETQRNKGNFPGRFSGRQFSNSRSEMNVSTLELGDSALYLCASSLVGYEQYFGPGTRLTVT.

This chain links TRBV19 with TRBJ2-7; 12 bases fit TRBD2. Germline CDR1 and CDR2: LNHDA and SQIVND (reference sequence). After removal of 5 bases from V and 6 bases from J, the junction contained 5 bases not matched to a gene. The CDR3 spans 14 residues. CDR3 DNA sequence: TGTGCCAGTAGTGGAATACTAGCGGGAGGCGAGCAGTACTTC. As protein: CASSGILAGGEQYF.

The V call is TRBV5-1, the J call TRBJ2-7, with TRBD2 identical over 16 bases. The CDR3 is made up of 16 amino acids. Germline CDR1 and CDR2: SGHRS and YFSETQ. After removal of 0 bases from V and 5 bases from J, the junction contained 2 bases not matched to a gene. The CDR3 coding sequence is TGCGCCAGCAGCTTGGAGGGACTAGCGGGAGGGAACGAGCAGTACTTC. It specifies CASSLEGLAGGNEQYF.

The J gene is TRBJ2-6, the V gene TRBV19; 12 bases agree with TRBD1. The V gene's germline CDR1 is LNHDA and CDR2 SQIVND (reference sequence). The V and J ends lost 2 bases and 1 base, in that order; junction bases with no gene match: 6. This CDR3 has 19 residues. The CDR3 loop reads CASSISGTGGKSGANVLTF. The CDR3 DNA follows: TGTGCCAGTAGTATATCCGGGACAGGGGGCAAGTCTGGGGCCAACGTCCTGACTTTC.

The rearrangement links TRBV5-5 to TRBJ2-7; D is perhaps TRBD2 (6 bases). The CDR3 totals 15 residues. The V end was cut by 0 bases, the J end by 3 bases, with 13 bases between. Germline lookup yields CDR1 SGHKS and CDR2 YYEKEE (reference sequence). CDR3 nucleotide sequence: TGTGCCAGCAGCTTGGAAGGCGGGGTTGGCTACGAGCAGTACTTC. As protein: CASSLEGGVGYEQYF.

The rearrangement links TRBV27 to TRBJ2-7; 9 bases map to TRBD2. Germline assignment: CDR1 MNHEY and CDR2 SMNVEV (reference sequence). The CDR3 extends over 15 amino acids. V was pared by 0 bases and J by 1 base, with 1 base of the junction left unmatched. CDR3 bases: TGTGCCAGCAGTTTATCGACTAGCGGATCCTACGAGCAGTACTTC. This gives the protein CASSLSTSGSYEQYF.

The rearrangement joins TRBV28 to TRBJ2-7, with D tentatively TRBD2 (5 bases). The V gene lost 2 bases and the J gene lost 9 bases, with 14 bases spanning the gap. This CDR3 contains 13 residues. Germline CDR1 reads MDHEN; CDR2 reads SYDVKM. The CDR3 sequence: CASSLPDSPWQYF. In DNA form, the CDR3 reads TGTGCCAGCAGTTTACCGGACTCCCCCTGGCAGTACTTC. The full variable domain, in which reference TRBV28 and TRBJ2-7 provide the parts outside the CDR3, is DVKVTQSSRYLVKRTGEKVFLECVQDMDHENMFWYRQDPGLGLRLIYFSYDVKMKEKGDIPEGYSVSREKKERFSLILESASTNQTSMYLCASSLPDSPWQYFGPGTRLTVT.

The chain uses TRBV27 and TRBJ2-7; TRBD1 or TRBD2 may be the D gene (5 bases each). With 8 bases removed from V and 3 bases from J, the gap between germline ends came to 14 bases. The CDR3 covers 13 residues. Germline-derived CDR1 and CDR2 are MNHEY and SMNVEV (reference sequence). CDR3 residues: CASSRDGNYEQYF. The CDR3 bases are TGTGCCAGCTCCAGGGACGGTAACTACGAGCAGTACTTC.

This chain links TRBV28 with TRBJ1-4, with D tentatively TRBD1 (6 bases). This CDR3 contains 12 residues. CDR1 is MDHEN, CDR2 SYDVKM, per germline. The V gene lost 7 bases and the J gene lost 14 bases, with 17 bases spanning the gap. The CDR3 spells CASNSGAMRLFF. The CDR3, as DNA: TGTGCCAGCAACTCAGGGGCAATGCGGCTGTTTTTT.

The V and J genes are TRBV7-9 and TRBJ2-7; a weak D match, TRBD2 (6 bases). The CDR3 spans 14 residues. Between the trimmed V and J ends, which lost 4 bases and 3 bases, there was a span of 13 bases. Germline V gives CDR1 SEHNR, CDR2 FQNEAQ (reference sequence). The CDR3 spells CASSSSGGGYEQYF. CDR3 in DNA: TGTGCCAGCAGCTCCTCTGGGGGAGGCTACGAGCAGTACTTC.

The chain recombines TRBV5-1 with TRBJ2-1, with 12 positions matching TRBD2. Unmatched junction bases numbered 13, after V lost 4 bases and J lost 8 bases. The CDR3 extends over 17 amino acids. The germline gives CDR1 SGHRS, CDR2 YFSETQ. The CDR3 loop is CASSPWVTSGRFDEQFF. CDR3 DNA sequence: TGCGCCAGCAGCCCGTGGGTAACTAGCGGGAGGTTCGATGAGCAGTTCTTC.

V gene TRBV4-1 combines with J gene TRBJ1-1; 7 bases are shared with TRBD1. Germline V CDR1 and CDR2: MGHRA, YSYEKL. The CDR3 totals 14 residues. The ends lost 1 base at V and 11 bases at J; junction bases unmatched: 10. In DNA form, the CDR3 reads TGCGCCAGCAGCCAAGTAGCCGGGACAGCTAGGGCTTTCTTT. Amino acid sequence: CASSQVAGTARAFF.

The rearrangement joins TRBV5-1 to TRBJ2-7, with D possibly being TRBD2 (5 bases). CDR3 size: 15 residues. V lost 0 bases and J lost 6, with 16 bases in between. In germline, CDR1 is SGHRS, CDR2 YFSETQ. CDR3 amino acids: CASSLEGLSRGEQYF. The CDR3 bases are TGCGCCAGCAGCTTGGAAGGGCTCTCCCGGGGCGAGCAGTACTTC.

V is TRBV19 and J is TRBJ2-7; 10 bases fit TRBD2. The V gene's germline CDR1 is LNHDA and CDR2 SQIVND (reference sequence). The CDR3 consists of 14 residues. The ends lost 7 bases at V and 5 bases at J; junction bases unmatched: 8. The CDR3 DNA sequence: TGTGCCAGTACCAAATTAGCGGGAGGCGACGAGCAGTACTTC. Translating it yields CASTKLAGGDEQYF.

The table lists this clone with a count of one. This same CDR3 is encoded by further DNA sequences in the sample. V and J are TRBV7-2 and TRBJ1-1; D is ambiguous. Trimming stripped 4 bases from V and 1 base from J, with 10 bases between. CDR3 length: 14 amino acids. Per the germline V gene, CDR1 is SGHTA and CDR2 is FQGNSA. The CDR3 here is CASSYRRGNTEAFF. CDR3 nucleotide sequence: TGTGCCAGCAGCTACCGGCGGGGGAACACTGAAGCTTTCTTT.

The gene calls are TRBV21-1 and TRBJ1-1. TRBV21-1 is annotated as a pseudogene. CDR3 length: 13 residues. CDR3 in amino acids: CASSPPGGPEAFF. The CDR3 region has the DNA TGTGCCAGCAGCCCTCCCGGGGGGCCTGAAGCTTTCTTT.

The chain uses TRBV28 and TRBJ1-4, with a possible D match to TRBD1 (5 bases). V was shortened by 7 bases and J by 2 bases, with 11 bases between the two germline ends. Germline values: CDR1 MDHEN, CDR2 SYDVKM. The CDR3 length is 14 residues. The CDR3 spells CASNSRGTNEKLFF. In DNA form, the CDR3 reads TGTGCCAGCAACTCAAGGGGTACTAATGAAAAACTGTTTTTT.

The chain is built from TRBV28 and TRBJ1-1; 8 bases are shared with TRBD1. Germline V gives CDR1 MDHEN, CDR2 SYDVKM. This CDR3 is built from 14 residues. V lost 3 bases, J lost 0 bases, and 0 bases stayed unmatched. CDR3 region: CASSLTGVNTEAFF. DNA of the CDR3: TGTGCCAGCAGTTTGACAGGGGTGAACACTGAAGCTTTCTTT.

J is TRBJ2-7 and V is TRBV7-6; 14 bases agree with TRBD2. The CDR3 is 16 residues long. Per the germline V gene, CDR1 is SGHVS and CDR2 is FNYEAQ. Trimming at V came to 5 bases and at J to 7 bases, leaving 10 bases not matched to a gene. Written as DNA, the CDR3 is TGTGCCAGCAGCCCAAGACTAGCGGGAGGGTATCGGGAGCAGTACTTC. Protein: CASSPRLAGGYREQYF. The full variable domain, its missing parts supplied by reference TRBV7-6 and TRBJ2-7, is GAGVSQSPRYKVTKRGQDVALRCDPISGHVSLYWYRQALGQGPEFLTYFNYEAQQDKSGLPNDRFSAERPEGSISTLTIQRTEQRDSAMYRCASSPRLAGGYREQYFGPGTRLTVT.

J is TRBJ2-5 and V is TRBV24-1, with 9 bases fitting TRBD1. Trimming took 1 base from V and 5 from J; bases not matched to a gene: 7. CDR3 length equals 16 residues. Germline V gene sequence: CDR1 KGHDR, CDR2 SFDVKD. The CDR3 DNA is TGTGCCACCAGTGATTTATGGGACAGGGTTTGGGAGACCCAGTACTTC. This sequence encodes CATSDLWDRVWETQYF.

This chain joins TRBV11-2 and TRBJ2-1; D is unresolved. Germline V gene lookup returns CDR1 SGHAT and CDR2 FQNNGV. The V gene lost 0 bases and the J gene lost 6 bases, with 6 bases spanning the gap. This CDR3 comprises 13 residues. This chain's CDR3 is CASSLDRINEQFF. The CDR3 DNA follows: TGTGCCAGCAGCTTAGATCGGATCAATGAGCAGTTCTTC.